This TCR beta chain was recovered during a study of blood T cell repertoires in COVID-19. Libraries were prepared by immunoSEQ multiplex PCR; TCRdb keeps only in-frame clonotypes and omits some of them. The repertoire holds about 300,000 clones, with around 88% as singletons. The CDR3 runs to 14 residues. Per germline, CDR1 SGHTA and CDR2 FQGNSA. V was pared by 7 bases and J by 5 bases, with 10 bases of the junction left unmatched. The TCR originated in a woman aged 45 to 65 with acute or convalescent COVID-19. The sequenced sample consisted of peripheral blood. The rearrangement uses TRBV7-2 and TRBJ2-7; 8 bases match TRBD2. CDR3 sequence: CASNDPGLVHEQYF. CDR3 in DNA: TGTGCCAGCAACGACCCGGGACTAGTCCACGAGCAGTACTTC.